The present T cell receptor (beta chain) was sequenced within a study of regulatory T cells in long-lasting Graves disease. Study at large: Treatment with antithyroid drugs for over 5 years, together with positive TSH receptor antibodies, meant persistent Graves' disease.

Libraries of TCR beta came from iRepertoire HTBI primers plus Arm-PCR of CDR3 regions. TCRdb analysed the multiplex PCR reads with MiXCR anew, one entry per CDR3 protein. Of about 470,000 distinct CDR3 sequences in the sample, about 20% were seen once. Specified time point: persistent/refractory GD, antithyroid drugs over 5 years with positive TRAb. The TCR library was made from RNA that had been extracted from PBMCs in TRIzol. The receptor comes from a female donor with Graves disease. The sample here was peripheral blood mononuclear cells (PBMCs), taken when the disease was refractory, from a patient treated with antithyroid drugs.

The DNA for the CDR3 is TGTGCCAGCAGTTTAATGGGGGCGGGAGAGACCCAGTACTTC. Its protein is CASSLMGAGETQYF. The V and J genes are TRBV27 and TRBJ2-5, with a weak D call TRBD1 (6 bases). V shed 2 bases and J shed 4 bases, with 11 bases lying between them. This CDR3 spans 14 amino acids. Germline CDR1 is MNHEY and CDR2 is SMNVEV (reference sequence).